Listed below are T cell receptor beta chains from one sample, sequenced in a study of blood T cell repertoires in COVID-19. Some clones are missing from TCRdb's copy, which holds only in-frame ones; the method was immunoSEQ multiplex PCR. The profile shows about 280,000 clones, around 85% of them singletons. The sequenced sample was PBMCs or T cells enriched from blood (not recorded which). The receptor source for this set is a woman aged 45 to 65 who had recovered from COVID-19. Each CDR3 is given with its conserved first and last residue. Each record gives: J gene, V gene, CDR3 protein.

J: TRBJ2-3; V: TRBV13; CDR3: CASSLYFPDRADTQYF
J: TRBJ1-2; V: TRBV24-1; CDR3: CATNPGEGYGYTF
J: TRBJ2-7; V: TRBV18; CDR3: CASSELAGDHEQYF
J: TRBJ2-1; V: TRBV11-3; CDR3: CASSLEGTGYNEQFF
J: TRBJ1-2; V: TRBV7-9; CDR3: CASSPEGKHGYTF
J: TRBJ2-3; V: TRBV28; CDR3: CASSPLEDTQYF
J: TRBJ1-6; V: TRBV5-1; CDR3: CASSLDRGNNSPLHF
J: TRBJ1-1; V: TRBV7-6; CDR3: CASSDLGPKGEAFF
J: TRBJ1-2; V: TRBV19; CDR3: CASSIPGGSGYGYTF
J: TRBJ2-2; V: TRBV7-9; CDR3: CASRPGLTPPSNTGELFF
J: TRBJ2-3; V: TRBV28; CDR3: CASRGEGGVTDTQYF
J: TRBJ2-7; V: TRBV2; CDR3: CASWEASGTDYEQYF
J: TRBJ2-5; V: TRBV2; CDR3: CASSVLAGGETQYF
J: TRBJ1-5; V: TRBV7-9; CDR3: CASSMTGTGAYNQPQHF
J: TRBJ1-3; V: TRBV5-1; CDR3: CASSLGWNRLSGNTIYF
J: TRBJ1-2; V: TRBV5-6; CDR3: CASSQRGRPGYGYTF
J: TRBJ2-3; V: TRBV28; CDR3: CASRAWTDTQYF
J: TRBJ1-5; V: TRBV19; CDR3: CASTPRTGGGNQPQHF
J: TRBJ2-3; V: TRBV13; CDR3: CASSFSGATDTQYF
J: TRBJ1-2; V: TRBV28; CDR3: CASSFEGYTF
J: TRBJ2-2; V: TRBV24-1; CDR3: CATSDPRGANTGELFF
J: TRBJ2-3; V: TRBV5-4; CDR3: CASSLDFGRAPDTQYF
J: TRBJ1-4; V: TRBV28; CDR3: CASSLGQYNEKLFF
J: TRBJ1-6; V: TRBV3-1/TRBV3-2; CDR3: CASSQVPSAYNSPLHF
J: TRBJ1-6; V: TRBV19; CDR3: CASSSQGFNSPLHF
J: TRBJ1-2; V: TRBV7-3; CDR3: CASSSRTGEGYTF
J: TRBJ1-4; V: TRBV5-1; CDR3: CASSLDYRGNEKLFF
J: TRBJ2-3; V: TRBV3-1/TRBV3-2; CDR3: CASSYAGADTDTQYF
J: TRBJ1-6; V: TRBV27; CDR3: CASTNRGPNNSPLHF
J: TRBJ2-2; V: TRBV10-1; CDR3: CASTQEGGTGELFF
J: TRBJ2-3; V: TRBV9; CDR3: CASSDPEASGAFTDTQYF
J: TRBJ1-5; V: TRBV27; CDR3: CASSLLQGPPQHF
J: TRBJ1-5; V: TRBV10-3; CDR3: CAISEQGLNQPQHF
J: TRBJ1-1; V: TRBV6-2/TRBV6-3; CDR3: CASSYPRDRSYTEAFF
J: TRBJ2-1; V: TRBV9; CDR3: CASSVGLAGVNEQFF
J: TRBJ1-1; V: TRBV7-6; CDR3: CASSSKSHRNTEAFF